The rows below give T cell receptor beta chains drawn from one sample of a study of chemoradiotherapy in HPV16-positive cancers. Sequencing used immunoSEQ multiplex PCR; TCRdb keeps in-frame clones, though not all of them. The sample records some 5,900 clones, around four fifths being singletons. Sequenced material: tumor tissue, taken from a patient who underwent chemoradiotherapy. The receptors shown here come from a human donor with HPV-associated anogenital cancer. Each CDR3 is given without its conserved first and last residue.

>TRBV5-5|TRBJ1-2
ASSFGTGLTNYGYT
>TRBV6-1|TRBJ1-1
ASSPGGLMNTEAF
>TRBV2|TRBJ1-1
ASRSTANTEAF
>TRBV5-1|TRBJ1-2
ASRISGVHYGYT
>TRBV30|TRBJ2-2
AWSGGRSLLSGELF
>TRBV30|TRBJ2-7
AWGRGIPPYEQY
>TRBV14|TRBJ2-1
ASSQPQGCSDEQF
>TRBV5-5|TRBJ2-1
ASSLGGTDYNEQF
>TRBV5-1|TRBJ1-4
ASSLGRGKDEKLF
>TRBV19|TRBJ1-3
ASSDRANSGNTIY
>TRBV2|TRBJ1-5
ASSEGGRVQPQH
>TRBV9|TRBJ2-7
ASSRLAGVGEQY
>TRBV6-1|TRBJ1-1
ASSETRRRNTEAF
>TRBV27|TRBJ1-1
ASRSGGTNTEAF
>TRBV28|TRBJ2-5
ASSSPRTQY
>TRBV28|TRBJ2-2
ASSYRGELF
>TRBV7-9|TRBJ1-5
ASSLFLGQGDQPQH
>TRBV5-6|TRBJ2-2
ASTLDRFGELF
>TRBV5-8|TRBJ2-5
ASSLVAGGLEETQY
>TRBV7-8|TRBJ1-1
ASSPSSRGADTEAF
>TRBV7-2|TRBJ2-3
ASSFDYLSTDTQY
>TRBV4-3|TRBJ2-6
ASSQVGTASGANVLT
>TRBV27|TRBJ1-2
ASSFLTAGNYGYT
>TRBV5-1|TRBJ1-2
ASSSQGAHYGYT
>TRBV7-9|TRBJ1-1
ASSPPGQLYTEAF
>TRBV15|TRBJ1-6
ATSPRTTGSPLH
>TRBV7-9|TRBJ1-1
ASSSYWSTEAF
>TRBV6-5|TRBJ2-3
ASSFGDTQY
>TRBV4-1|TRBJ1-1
ASSQDTSLGLLGTEAF
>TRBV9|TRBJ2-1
ASSVDDRNEQF
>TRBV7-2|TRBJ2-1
ASSSSGGAYNEQF
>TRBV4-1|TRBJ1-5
ASSPDRFPNQPQH
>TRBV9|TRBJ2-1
ASSSTGQVRQF
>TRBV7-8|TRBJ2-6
ASSSGSSGANVLT
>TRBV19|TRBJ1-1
ASSIGETGNTEAF
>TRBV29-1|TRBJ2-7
SVGQGHYEQY
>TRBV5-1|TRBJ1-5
ASSSGGGNQPQH
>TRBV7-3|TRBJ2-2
ASSLSSFGPNTGELF
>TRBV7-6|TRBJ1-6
ASSPRARDNSPLH
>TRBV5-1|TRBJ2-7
ASRLGLGYEQY
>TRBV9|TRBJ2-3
ASSVVAGTDTQY
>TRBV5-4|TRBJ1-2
ASSLGLEGYGYT
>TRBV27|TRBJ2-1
ASRHASGGRNEQF
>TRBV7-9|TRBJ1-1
ASSLATGGLTEAF
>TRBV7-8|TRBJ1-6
ASSLEGGISPLH
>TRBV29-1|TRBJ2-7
SAGQGAYEQY
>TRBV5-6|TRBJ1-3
ASRDTAAGDGNTIY
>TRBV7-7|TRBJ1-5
ASSGGRDLYGNQPQH
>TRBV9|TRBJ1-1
ASSVGQGGVMNTEAF
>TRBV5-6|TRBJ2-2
ASSLGRGTGELF
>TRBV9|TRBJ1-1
ASSVLTDTEAF
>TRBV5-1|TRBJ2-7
ASSLGNTGGREQY
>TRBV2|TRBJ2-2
ASTPPGRTGELF